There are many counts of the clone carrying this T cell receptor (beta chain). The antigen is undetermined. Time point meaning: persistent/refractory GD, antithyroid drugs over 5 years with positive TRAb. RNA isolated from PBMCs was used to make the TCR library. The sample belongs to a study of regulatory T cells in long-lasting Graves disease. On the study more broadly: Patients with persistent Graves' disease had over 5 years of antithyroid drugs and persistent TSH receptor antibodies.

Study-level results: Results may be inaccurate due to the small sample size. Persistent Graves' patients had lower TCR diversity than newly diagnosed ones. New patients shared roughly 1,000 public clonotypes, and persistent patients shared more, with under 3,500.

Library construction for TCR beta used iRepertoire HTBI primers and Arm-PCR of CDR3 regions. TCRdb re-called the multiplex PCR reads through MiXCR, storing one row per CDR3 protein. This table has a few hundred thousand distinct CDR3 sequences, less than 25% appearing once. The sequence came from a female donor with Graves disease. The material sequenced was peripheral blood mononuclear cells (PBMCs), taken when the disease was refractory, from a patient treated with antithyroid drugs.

CDR3 DNA sequence: TGTGCCAGCAATCCCGCGGGGGAGGGCTATGGCTACACCTTC. Residues: CASNPAGEGYGYTF. J is TRBJ1-2 and V is TRBV7-2, with D perhaps TRBD1 (5 bases). Per the germline V gene, CDR1 is SGHTA and CDR2 is FQGNSA. CDR3 length: 14 residues. V lost 7 bases and J 4 bases, leaving 16 bases between the germline ends.